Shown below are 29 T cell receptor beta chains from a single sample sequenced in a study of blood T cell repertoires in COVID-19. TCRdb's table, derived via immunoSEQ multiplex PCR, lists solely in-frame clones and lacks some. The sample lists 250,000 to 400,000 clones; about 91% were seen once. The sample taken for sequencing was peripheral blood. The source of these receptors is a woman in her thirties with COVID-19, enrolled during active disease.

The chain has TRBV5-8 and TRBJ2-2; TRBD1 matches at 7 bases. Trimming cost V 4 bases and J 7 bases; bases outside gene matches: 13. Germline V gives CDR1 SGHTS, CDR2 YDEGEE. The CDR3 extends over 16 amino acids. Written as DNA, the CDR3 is TGTGCCAGCAGCCCAACCGAGGGGGCGCGTAGCGGGGAGCTGTTTTTT. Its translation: CASSPTEGARSGELFF.

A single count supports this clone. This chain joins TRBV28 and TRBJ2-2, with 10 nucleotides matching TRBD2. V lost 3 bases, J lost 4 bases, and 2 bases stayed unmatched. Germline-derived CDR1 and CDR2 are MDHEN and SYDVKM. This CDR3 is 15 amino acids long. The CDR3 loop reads CASSLLAGGTGELFF. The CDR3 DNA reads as TGTGCCAGCAGTTTGTTAGCGGGGGGCACCGGGGAGCTGTTTTTT. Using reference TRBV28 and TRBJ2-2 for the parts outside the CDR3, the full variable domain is DVKVTQSSRYLVKRTGEKVFLECVQDMDHENMFWYRQDPGLGLRLIYFSYDVKMKEKGDIPEGYSVSREKKERFSLILESASTNQTSMYLCASSLLAGGTGELFFGEGSRLTVL.

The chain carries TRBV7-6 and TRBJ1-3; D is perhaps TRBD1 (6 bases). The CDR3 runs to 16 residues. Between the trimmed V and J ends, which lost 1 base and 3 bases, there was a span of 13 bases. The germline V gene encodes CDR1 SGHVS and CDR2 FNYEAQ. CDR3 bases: TGTGCCAGCAGCTTAGGAGGGGGTTTCGGTGGAAACACCATATATTTT. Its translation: CASSLGGGFGGNTIYF.

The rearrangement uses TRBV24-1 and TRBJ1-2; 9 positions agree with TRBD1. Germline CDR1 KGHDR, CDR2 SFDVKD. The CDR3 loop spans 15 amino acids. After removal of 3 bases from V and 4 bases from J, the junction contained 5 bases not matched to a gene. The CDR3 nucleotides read TGTGCCACCAGTGATCCCGGGACAGGGAGCTATGGCTACACCTTC. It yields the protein CATSDPGTGSYGYTF.

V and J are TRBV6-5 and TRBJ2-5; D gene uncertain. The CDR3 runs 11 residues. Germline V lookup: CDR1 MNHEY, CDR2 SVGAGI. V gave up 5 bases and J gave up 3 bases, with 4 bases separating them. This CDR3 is CASSPEETQYF. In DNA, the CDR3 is TGTGCCAGCAGTCCTGAAGAGACCCAGTACTTC.

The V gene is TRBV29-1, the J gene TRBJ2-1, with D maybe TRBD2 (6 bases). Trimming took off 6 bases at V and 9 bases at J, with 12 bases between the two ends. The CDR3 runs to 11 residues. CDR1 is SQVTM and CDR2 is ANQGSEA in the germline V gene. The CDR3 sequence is CSVDSGLEQFF. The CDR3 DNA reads TGCAGCGTGGATAGCGGCCTTGAGCAGTTCTTC.

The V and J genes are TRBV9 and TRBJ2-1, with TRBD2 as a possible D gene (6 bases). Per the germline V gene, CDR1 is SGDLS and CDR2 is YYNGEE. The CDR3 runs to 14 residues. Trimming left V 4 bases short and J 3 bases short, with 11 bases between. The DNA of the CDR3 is TGTGCCAGCAGCCGAGACGGGGGCTACAATGAGCAGTTCTTC. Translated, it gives CASSRDGGYNEQFF.

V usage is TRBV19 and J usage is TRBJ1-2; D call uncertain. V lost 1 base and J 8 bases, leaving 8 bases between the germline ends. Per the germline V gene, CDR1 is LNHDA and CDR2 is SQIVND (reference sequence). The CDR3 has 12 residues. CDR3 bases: TGTGCCAGTAGTATAGGTCCGGTCGGCTACACCTTC. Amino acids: CASSIGPVGYTF.

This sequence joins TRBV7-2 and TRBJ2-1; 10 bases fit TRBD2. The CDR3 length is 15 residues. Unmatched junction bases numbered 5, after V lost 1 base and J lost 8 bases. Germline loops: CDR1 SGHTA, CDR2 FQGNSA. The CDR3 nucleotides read TGTGCCAGCAGCTTAGAGCGGACTAGCGGCCATGAGCAGTTCTTC. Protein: CASSLERTSGHEQFF.

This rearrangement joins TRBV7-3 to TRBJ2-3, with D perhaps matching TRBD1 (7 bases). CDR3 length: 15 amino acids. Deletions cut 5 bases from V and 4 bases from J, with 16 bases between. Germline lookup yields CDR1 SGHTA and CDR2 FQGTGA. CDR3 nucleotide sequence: TGTGCCAGCAGCCGCGGGGACCAGGGGGCAGATACGCAGTATTTT. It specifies CASSRGDQGADTQYF.

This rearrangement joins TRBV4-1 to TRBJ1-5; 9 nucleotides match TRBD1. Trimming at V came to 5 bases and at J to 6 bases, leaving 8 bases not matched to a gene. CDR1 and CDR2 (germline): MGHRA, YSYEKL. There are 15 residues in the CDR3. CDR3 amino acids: CASSSRDRDGQPQHF. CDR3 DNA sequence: TGCGCCAGCAGCTCCCGGGACAGGGACGGTCAGCCCCAGCATTTT.

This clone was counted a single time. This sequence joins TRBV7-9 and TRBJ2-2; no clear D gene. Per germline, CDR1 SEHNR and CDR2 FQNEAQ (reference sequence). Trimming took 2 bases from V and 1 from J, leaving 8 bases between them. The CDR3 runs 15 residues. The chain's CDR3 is CASSLRELNTGELFF. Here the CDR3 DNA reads TGTGCCAGCAGCTTAAGAGAGTTGAACACCGGGGAGCTGTTTTTT.

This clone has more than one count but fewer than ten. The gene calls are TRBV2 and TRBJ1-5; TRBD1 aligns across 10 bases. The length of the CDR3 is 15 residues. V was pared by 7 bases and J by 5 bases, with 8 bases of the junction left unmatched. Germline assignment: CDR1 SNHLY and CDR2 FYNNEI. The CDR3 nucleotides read TGTGCCAGCATTCTGGACAGGGGGTTTCATCAGCCCCAGCATTTT. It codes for CASILDRGFHQPQHF.

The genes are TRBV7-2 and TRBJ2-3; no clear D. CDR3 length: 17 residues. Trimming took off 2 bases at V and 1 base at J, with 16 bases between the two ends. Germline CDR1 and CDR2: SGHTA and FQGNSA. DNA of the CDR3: TGTGCCAGCAGCTTACGAGGAGCTCCTCTCGGCACAGATACGCAGTATTTT. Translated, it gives CASSLRGAPLGTDTQYF.

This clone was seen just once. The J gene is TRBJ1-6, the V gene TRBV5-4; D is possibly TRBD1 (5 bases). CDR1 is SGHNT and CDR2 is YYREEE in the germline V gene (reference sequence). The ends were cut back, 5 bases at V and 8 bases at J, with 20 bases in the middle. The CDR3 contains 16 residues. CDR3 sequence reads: CASRQSVGAGDSPLHF. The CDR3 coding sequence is TGTGCCAGCAGACAAAGCGTAGGGGCTGGGGATTCACCCCTCCACTTT.

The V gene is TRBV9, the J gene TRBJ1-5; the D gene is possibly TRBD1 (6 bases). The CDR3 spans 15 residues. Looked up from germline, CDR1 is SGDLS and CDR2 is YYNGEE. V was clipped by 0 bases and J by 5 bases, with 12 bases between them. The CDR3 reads CASSVGDNQDQPQHF. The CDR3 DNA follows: TGTGCCAGCAGCGTAGGGGACAATCAAGATCAGCCCCAGCATTTT.

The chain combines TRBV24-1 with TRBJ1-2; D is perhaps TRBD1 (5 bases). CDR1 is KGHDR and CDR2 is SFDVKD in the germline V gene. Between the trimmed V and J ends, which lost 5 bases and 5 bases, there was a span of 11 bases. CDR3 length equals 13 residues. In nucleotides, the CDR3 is TGTGCCACCAGTGCTTTCGCAGGGTATGGCTACACCTTC. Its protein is CATSAFAGYGYTF.

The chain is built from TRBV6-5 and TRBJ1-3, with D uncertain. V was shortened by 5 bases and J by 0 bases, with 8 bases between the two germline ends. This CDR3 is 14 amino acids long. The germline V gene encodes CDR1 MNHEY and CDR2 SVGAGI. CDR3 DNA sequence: TGTGCCAGCAGTCTCGGGATCTCTGGAAACACCATATATTTT. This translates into CASSLGISGNTIYF.

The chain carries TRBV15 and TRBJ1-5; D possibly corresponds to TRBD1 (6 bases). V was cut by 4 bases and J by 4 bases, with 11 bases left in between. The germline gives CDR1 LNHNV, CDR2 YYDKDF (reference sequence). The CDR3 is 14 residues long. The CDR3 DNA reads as TGTGCCACCAGCACTCATGACAGGAATCAGCCCCAGCATTTT. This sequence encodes CATSTHDRNQPQHF.

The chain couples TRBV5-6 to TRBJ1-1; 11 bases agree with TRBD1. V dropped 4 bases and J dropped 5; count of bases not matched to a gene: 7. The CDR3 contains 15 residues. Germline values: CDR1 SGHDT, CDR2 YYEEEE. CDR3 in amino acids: CASSPDRGRSTEAFF. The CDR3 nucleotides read TGTGCCAGCAGCCCGGACAGGGGGCGGAGTACTGAAGCTTTCTTT.

The CDR3: CASFRGYRVYGYTF. In DNA form, the CDR3 reads TGTGCCAGCTTCAGGGGTTATCGGGTCTATGGCTACACCTTC. The chain has TRBV7-8 and TRBJ1-2; a weak D match, TRBD1 (6 bases). Trimming took 8 bases from V and 4 from J, leaving 17 bases between them. From germline, CDR1 is SGHVS and CDR2 FQNEAQ. This CDR3 is 14 amino acids long.

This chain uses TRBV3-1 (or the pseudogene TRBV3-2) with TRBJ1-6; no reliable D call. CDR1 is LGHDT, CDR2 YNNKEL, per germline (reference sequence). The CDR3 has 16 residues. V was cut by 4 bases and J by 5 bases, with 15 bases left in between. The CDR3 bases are TGTGCCAGCAGCCCAAGACATCGAAGAAATAATTCACCCCTCCACTTT. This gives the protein CASSPRHRRNNSPLHF.

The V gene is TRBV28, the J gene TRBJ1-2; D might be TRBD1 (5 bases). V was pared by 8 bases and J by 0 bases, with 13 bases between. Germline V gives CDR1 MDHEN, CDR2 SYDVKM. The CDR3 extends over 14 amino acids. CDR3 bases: TGTGCCAGCGTAAGGGGCGGAGCTAACTATGGCTACACCTTC. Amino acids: CASVRGGANYGYTF.

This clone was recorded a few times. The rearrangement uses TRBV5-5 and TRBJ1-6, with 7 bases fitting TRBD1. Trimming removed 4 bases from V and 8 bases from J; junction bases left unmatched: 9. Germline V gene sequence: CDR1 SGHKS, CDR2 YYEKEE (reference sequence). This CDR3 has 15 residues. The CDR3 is CASSPTTGNHSPLHF. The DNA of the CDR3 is TGTGCCAGCAGCCCGACGACAGGGAATCATTCACCCCTCCACTTT. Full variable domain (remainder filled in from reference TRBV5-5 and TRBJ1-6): DAGVTQSPTHLIKTRGQQVTLRCSPISGHKSVSWYQQVLGQGPQFIFQYYEKEERGRGNFPDRFSARQFPNYSSELNVNALLLGDSALYLCASSPTTGNHSPLHFGNGTRLTVT.

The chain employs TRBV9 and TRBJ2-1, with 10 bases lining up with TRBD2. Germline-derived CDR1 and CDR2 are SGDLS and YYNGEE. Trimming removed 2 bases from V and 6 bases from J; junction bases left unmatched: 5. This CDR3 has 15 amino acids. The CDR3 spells CASSVGAGGRNEQFF. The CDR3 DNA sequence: TGTGCCAGCAGCGTGGGAGCGGGGGGGCGCAATGAGCAGTTCTTC.

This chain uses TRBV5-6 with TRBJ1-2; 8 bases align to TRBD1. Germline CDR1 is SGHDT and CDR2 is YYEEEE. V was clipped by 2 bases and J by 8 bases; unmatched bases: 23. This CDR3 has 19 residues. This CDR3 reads CASSFPPGGVSRMSLGYTF. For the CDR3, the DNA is TGTGCCAGCAGCTTCCCTCCAGGGGGCGTCTCTCGGATGTCCTTGGGCTACACCTTC.

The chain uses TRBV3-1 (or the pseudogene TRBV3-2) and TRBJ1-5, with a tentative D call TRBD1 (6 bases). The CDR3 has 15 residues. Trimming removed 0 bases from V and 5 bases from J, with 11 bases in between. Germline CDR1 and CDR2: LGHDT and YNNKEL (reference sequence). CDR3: CASSQEIGGDQPQHF. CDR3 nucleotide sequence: TGTGCCAGCAGCCAAGAAATAGGGGGAGATCAGCCCCAGCATTTT.

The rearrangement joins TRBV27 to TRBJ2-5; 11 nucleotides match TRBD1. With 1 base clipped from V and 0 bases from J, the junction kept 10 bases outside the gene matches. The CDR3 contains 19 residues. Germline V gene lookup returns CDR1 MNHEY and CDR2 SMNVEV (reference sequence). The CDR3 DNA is TGTGCCAGCAGTTTATGGGGGACAGGGGGAGTTTCCCACCAAGAGACCCAGTACTTC. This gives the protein CASSLWGTGGVSHQETQYF.

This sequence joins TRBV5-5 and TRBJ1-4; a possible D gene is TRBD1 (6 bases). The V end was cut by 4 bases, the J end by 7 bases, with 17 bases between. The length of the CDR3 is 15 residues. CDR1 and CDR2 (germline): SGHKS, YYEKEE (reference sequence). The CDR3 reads CASSPHRVTFEKLFF. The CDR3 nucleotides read TGTGCCAGCAGCCCCCACAGGGTAACCTTTGAAAAACTGTTTTTT.